This entry features one T cell receptor beta chain sequence. The antigen it binds to is not known. Base qualities were left out, and no much larger clone turns up one base away. The record originates from a study of T-cell memory formation after mild COVID-19 (dated by TCRdb to the early 2020s). A note on the overall study: Most TCR sequence clusters were specific to one of the two donors. In a couple of donors, T-cell clones that expanded and contracted after mild COVID-19 were tracked by sequencing TCRalpha and TCRbeta repertoires over time. The cohort comprised two young, previously healthy adult volunteers, one female and one male.

Overall results and qualifications from the work: From day 15 to 85, contracting clones showed balanced CD4/CD8 phenotypes, whereas a second wave of clones that expanded from day 15 to 37 leaned towards CD4+. Only two mild cases were covered by the study, and larger cohorts that include severe cases with pre-infection samples were considered necessary. Contracting CD4+ clones were located mainly in the CM and EM memory subsets, whereas CD8+ clones were found to be enriched in EMRA. Whether the second-wave clones peaking on day 37 were SARS-CoV-2 specific was not confirmed. Some responding clones were detected in pre-infection memory, suggesting pre-existing cross-reactive memory T cells joined the SARS-CoV-2 response.

Reads for this sample came from an Illumina NovaSeq 6000. TCRalpha and TCRbeta cDNA libraries were built by 5'RACE with constant-segment primers, adding sample barcodes and unique molecular identifiers. RNA was extracted from every sample with Trizol reagent. Libraries were amplified in two PCR steps, with a second sample barcode and Illumina TruSeq adapters added in the second step. Sequencing of libraries was performed on an Illumina NovaSeq with 2 x 150 bp paired-end reads. Under the source paper's analysis protocol: Reads were demultiplexed and collapsed into UMI-guided consensus sequences with migec v1.2.7. Using mixcr v2.1.11, UMI consensuses were aligned to TRA and TRB V and J templates and then assembled into clonotypes. A clonotype was counted as expanded or contracted only if both edgeR and NoisET called the change significant, with noise models trained on biological replicates. For edgeR calls, the cutoffs were a false discovery rate-adjusted p below 0.01 and a log2 fold-change threshold of 1. As an exploratory analysis of dynamics, max-normalized trajectories of the 1000 most abundant clonotypes were examined with PCA combined with hierarchical clustering. Each responding clone was given a CD4 or CD8 phenotype based on the CD4+ and CD8+ repertoires, which had been sequenced separately. TCRdb reprocessing: public reads trimmed at Q25 with fastp, clones called with MiXCR, in-frame beta chains kept. Records with the same CDR3 protein are collapsed into one entry carrying the most frequent genes and DNA. Clone size and V and J calls follow TCRdb, not the original study. Across this sample there are more than 250,000 distinct CDR3 sequences, with 15% to 20% seen only once. About a fifth of the sample is taken by the ten largest.

PBMCs were isolated by Ficoll-Paque density gradient centrifugation. The CDR3 covers 13 residues, taking in both the cysteine and the phenylalanine. The only DNA kept is the CDR3, 39 bases in frame from the first base. Taken from the germline V gene, the CDR1 and CDR2 loops are SGHRS and YFSETQ. The junction shows trimming of 8 bases on V and 1 base on J, plus 11 bases between the germline ends. Source material: PBMCs or a T cell subset sorted from them (not recorded which). The source is a young man who had mild COVID-19 (a few samples of this study predate the infection). The sample titles of this study are shuffled in the database, so cell type and time point are left out; the donor was told from shared clones. The chain employs TRBV5-1 and TRBJ2-3, and the D gene may be TRBD2, 6 bases matching. The CDR3 sequence is CASSGLGTDTQYF. In nucleotides, the sequence is TGCGCCAGTTCGGGACTGGGCACAGATACGCAGTATTTT.